Below are 13 T cell receptor beta chains sequenced from a single sample in a study of neoadjuvant nivolumab and ipilimumab in lung cancer. The repertoire was sequenced with immunoSEQ multiplex PCR; TCRdb's copy has only in-frame clones and lacks some. Of 6,200 or so clones in the sample, approximately 65% were seen once. The material was tumor tissue, obtained after neoadjuvant nivolumab, alone or with ipilimumab, at or shortly before surgery. The receptors originated from an adult with non-small cell lung cancer.

The rearrangement joins TRBV6-5 to TRBJ1-2; 8 bases are a match to TRBD1. This CDR3 has 12 residues. The junction had 6 bases not matched to a gene; V was cut back by 7 bases and J by 8 bases. CDR1 and CDR2 (germline): MNHEY, SVGAGI. In DNA, the CDR3 is TGTGCCAGCACCGGACAGGGTGGCGGCTACACCTTC. Protein product: CASTGQGGGYTF.

By share, this clone ranks as medium-sized. The chain links TRBV5-1 to TRBJ1-1; D unresolved. The ends were cut back, 4 bases at V and 0 bases at J, with 13 bases in the middle. This CDR3 has 15 residues. Germline CDR1 and CDR2: SGHRS and YFSETQ. The CDR3 sequence: CASSPGGMMNTEAFF. Here the CDR3 DNA reads TGCGCCAGCAGCCCGGGAGGGATGATGAACACTGAAGCTTTCTTT.

The chain carries TRBV29-1 and TRBJ1-4, with 9 bases aligning to TRBD1. J gave up 6 bases and V 6 bases, and 8 bases lay outside the gene matches. The CDR3 is 14 amino acids. Germline V gives CDR1 SQVTM, CDR2 ANQGSEA. This CDR3 is CSVSNTGGDEKLFF. Written as DNA, the CDR3 is TGCAGCGTCTCCAATACAGGGGGCGATGAAAAACTGTTTTTT.

This chain links TRBV5-6 with TRBJ2-7; D is unresolved. V was clipped by 1 base and J by 3 bases, with 5 bases between them. The germline CDR1 and CDR2 sequences are SGHDT and YYEEEE. The CDR3 length is 12 residues. Written as DNA, the CDR3 is TGTGCCAGCAGCTTGTCCGACTACGAGCAGTACTTC. It translates to CASSLSDYEQYF. Variable domain in full (rest from reference TRBV5-6 and TRBJ2-7): DAGVTQSPTHLIKTRGQQVTLRCSPKSGHDTVSWYQQALGQGPQFIFQYYEEEERQRGNFPDRFSGHQFPNYSSELNVNALLLGDSALYLCASSLSDYEQYFGPGTRLTVT.

J is TRBJ2-1 and V is TRBV11-3, with D perhaps matching TRBD1 or TRBD2 (5 bases each). The ends were cut back, 4 bases at V and 4 bases at J, with 11 bases in the middle. Germline lookup yields CDR1 SGHNT and CDR2 YENEEA. The CDR3 contains 14 residues. This chain's CDR3 is CASSSRDDYNEQFF. The CDR3 nucleotides read TGTGCCAGCAGCTCCCGGGACGATTACAATGAGCAGTTCTTC.

The rearrangement uses TRBV2 and TRBJ2-7; no firm D call. Germline V lookup: CDR1 SNHLY, CDR2 FYNNEI. CDR3 length equals 13 residues. V lost 7 bases and J 3 bases, leaving 13 bases between the germline ends. The CDR3 DNA reads TGTGCCAGCACCCCCGATAGAGGCTACGAGCAGTACTTC. Translation: CASTPDRGYEQYF. Combining the CDR3 with reference TRBV2 and TRBJ2-7 gives the whole variable domain EPEVTQTPSHQVTQMGQEVILRCVPISNHLYFYWYRQILGQKVEFLVSFYNNEISEKSEIFDDQFSVERPDGSNFTLKIRSTKLEDSAMYFCASTPDRGYEQYFGPGTRLTVT.

This clone was picked up one time. The V call is TRBV9, the J call TRBJ2-4; no reliable D call. Trimming pared 0 bases from V and 0 bases from J, leaving 4 bases between. The germline V gene has CDR1 SGDLS and CDR2 YYNGEE. The CDR3 covers 14 residues. The CDR3 DNA sequence: TGTGCCAGCAGCGTAGATTTAGCCAAAAACATTCAGTACTTC. Protein: CASSVDLAKNIQYF.

By share, this clone ranks as medium-sized. The chain carries TRBV6-1 and TRBJ1-2, with D possibly matching TRBD1 (6 bases). The ends were cut back, 9 bases at V and 2 bases at J, with 16 bases in the middle. CDR3 length equals 14 residues. Germline V lookup: CDR1 MNHNS, CDR2 SASEGT. The DNA for the CDR3 is TGTGCCAGTAACACCCAGGGGACCAACTATGGCTACACCTTC. Its protein is CASNTQGTNYGYTF.

The gene calls are TRBV10-2 and TRBJ2-5; D is ambiguous. The CDR3 has 14 amino acids. Germline CDR1 and CDR2: WSHSY and SAAADI. Trimming took 1 base from V and 2 from J, leaving 8 bases between them. CDR3 sequence: CASSEFRVQETQYF. The CDR3, as DNA: TGCGCCAGCAGTGAGTTTAGGGTGCAAGAGACCCAGTACTTC.

This clone has a handful of counts. This chain connects TRBV5-1 to TRBJ2-7; tentatively, D is TRBD1 (6 bases). Trimming pared 2 bases from V and 6 bases from J, leaving 18 bases between. Per the germline V gene, CDR1 is SGHRS and CDR2 is YFSETQ. The CDR3 runs to 15 residues. The CDR3 reads CASSFQGGTVGEQYF. The CDR3 coding sequence is TGCGCCAGCAGCTTCCAAGGGGGTACTGTCGGCGAGCAGTACTTC.

The gene calls are TRBV30 and TRBJ2-5; no definite D call. This CDR3 has 12 residues. Germline CDR1 reads GTSNPN; CDR2 reads SVGIG (reference sequence). Between the trimmed V and J ends, which lost 4 bases and 1 base, there was a span of 7 bases. The CDR3 region has the DNA TGTGCCTGGATGGGGTCCCAAGAGACCCAGTACTTC. Translated, it gives CAWMGSQETQYF.

This chain uses TRBV4-1 with TRBJ2-7; 7 bases are shared with TRBD2. Germline values: CDR1 MGHRA, CDR2 YSYEKL. CDR3 length equals 14 residues. After removal of 4 bases from V and 7 bases from J, the junction contained 10 bases not matched to a gene. This chain's CDR3 is CASSPGPQAGEQYF. CDR3 DNA sequence: TGCGCCAGCAGCCCGGGGCCCCAAGCGGGGGAGCAGTACTTC.

By its share, this clone is medium-sized. The chain has TRBV7-3 and TRBJ2-1, with 10 bases lining up with TRBD1. The junction had 9 bases not matched to a gene; V was cut back by 5 bases and J by 8 bases. The CDR3 length is 15 residues. Germline V gives CDR1 SGHTA, CDR2 FQGTGA. DNA of the CDR3: TGTGCCAGCAGCCTAGGACAGGGGGACCTCGATGAGCAGTTCTTC. It translates to CASSLGQGDLDEQFF.